This entry lists 8 T cell receptor beta chains sequenced from one sample in a study of blood T cell repertoires in COVID-19. The assay was immunoSEQ multiplex PCR, and TCRdb's table has in-frame clones only and misses some. The sample lists around 270,000 clones, 85% to 90% occurring once. Sequencing was carried out using peripheral blood. These receptors all come from a man aged 25 to 40 with acute or convalescent COVID-19.

The chain combines TRBV7-9 with TRBJ2-3, with D perhaps TRBD2 (7 bases). Germline assignment: CDR1 SEHNR and CDR2 FQNEAQ (reference sequence). V was trimmed by 6 bases and J by 6 bases, leaving 22 bases between them. The CDR3 is 16 residues long. The CDR3 loop reads CASRRESQGTMDTQYF. CDR3 nucleotide sequence: TGTGCCAGCAGACGTGAATCCCAGGGGACTATGGATACGCAGTATTTT.

The sample holds a few counts of this clone. The rearrangement joins TRBV28 to TRBJ1-1; 8 nucleotides agree with TRBD1. The germline CDR1 and CDR2 sequences are MDHEN and SYDVKM. The CDR3 is 14 amino acids. Trimming took 7 bases from V and 1 from J; bases not matched to a gene: 5. CDR3 DNA sequence: TGTGCCAGCAAGTTAACAGGGGGGAACACTGAAGCTTTCTTT. Residues: CASKLTGGNTEAFF. Complete variable domain (other parts from reference TRBV28 and TRBJ1-1): DVKVTQSSRYLVKRTGEKVFLECVQDMDHENMFWYRQDPGLGLRLIYFSYDVKMKEKGDIPEGYSVSREKKERFSLILESASTNQTSMYLCASKLTGGNTEAFFGQGTRLTVV.

The gene calls are TRBV4-1 and TRBJ1-2, with 9 bases aligning to TRBD1. The V segment lost 3 bases and the J segment 6 bases; nucleotides outside the gene matches: 17. The CDR3 runs 18 residues. Germline V gives CDR1 MGHRA, CDR2 YSYEKL. The DNA for the CDR3 is TGCGCCAGCAGCCACCCATACGACAGGGGGACTTTAGACCATGGCTACACCTTC. It encodes CASSHPYDRGTLDHGYTF.

This chain connects TRBV28 to TRBJ2-3, with 7 bases aligning to TRBD2. Per germline, CDR1 MDHEN and CDR2 SYDVKM. V lost 3 bases to trimming and J lost 1 base; unmatched junction nucleotides: 10. The CDR3 is 17 residues long. CDR3 region: CASSFFPSSGGTDTQYF. Here the CDR3 DNA reads TGTGCCAGCAGTTTTTTCCCCTCTAGCGGTGGCACAGATACGCAGTATTTT.

The chain joins TRBV2 to TRBJ2-2; 7 nucleotides align to TRBD2. V lost 2 bases, J lost 5 bases, and 5 bases stayed unmatched. This CDR3 comprises 15 residues. The germline V gene has CDR1 SNHLY and CDR2 FYNNEI. This CDR3 reads CASSEQAGRTGELFF. CDR3 coding DNA: TGTGCCAGCAGTGAACAAGCGGGAAGAACCGGGGAGCTGTTTTTT. The full variable domain, rest sourced from reference TRBV2 and TRBJ2-2, is EPEVTQTPSHQVTQMGQEVILRCVPISNHLYFYWYRQILGQKVEFLVSFYNNEISEKSEIFDDQFSVERPDGSNFTLKIRSTKLEDSAMYFCASSEQAGRTGELFFGEGSRLTVL.

The chain employs TRBV5-4 and TRBJ2-7, with 9 nucleotides matching TRBD2. Germline CDR1 is SGHNT and CDR2 is YYREEE (reference sequence). With 4 bases clipped from V and 3 bases from J, the junction kept 8 bases outside the gene matches. The CDR3 is 15 amino acids. CDR3: CASSPPGRGGYEQYF. The DNA of the CDR3 is TGTGCCAGCAGCCCTCCAGGGCGGGGGGGCTACGAGCAGTACTTC.

The rearrangement links TRBV5-1 to TRBJ2-7, with D possibly matching TRBD1 (5 bases). V was pared by 4 bases and J by 4 bases, with 18 bases between. Per the germline V gene, CDR1 is SGHRS and CDR2 is YFSETQ. This CDR3 is 15 amino acids long. The CDR3 region has the DNA TGCGCCAGCAGCCCATCAGGGATCCGAGCTTACGAGCAGTACTTC. This translates into CASSPSGIRAYEQYF. Combining the CDR3 with reference TRBV5-1 and TRBJ2-7 gives the whole variable domain KAGVTQTPRYLIKTRGQQVTLSCSPISGHRSVSWYQQTPGQGLQFLFEYFSETQRNKGNFPGRFSGRQFSNSRSEMNVSTLELGDSALYLCASSPSGIRAYEQYFGPGTRLTVT.

V usage is TRBV24-1 and J usage is TRBJ1-2; 7 bases are a match to TRBD1. The CDR3 loop spans 13 amino acids. Germline V gene lookup returns CDR1 KGHDR and CDR2 SFDVKD. The trim removed 7 bases at V and 5 bases at J, leaving 6 bases unmatched. The CDR3 reads CATSNRGEYGYTF. The CDR3 DNA follows: TGTGCCACCAGCAACAGGGGAGAGTATGGCTACACCTTC.